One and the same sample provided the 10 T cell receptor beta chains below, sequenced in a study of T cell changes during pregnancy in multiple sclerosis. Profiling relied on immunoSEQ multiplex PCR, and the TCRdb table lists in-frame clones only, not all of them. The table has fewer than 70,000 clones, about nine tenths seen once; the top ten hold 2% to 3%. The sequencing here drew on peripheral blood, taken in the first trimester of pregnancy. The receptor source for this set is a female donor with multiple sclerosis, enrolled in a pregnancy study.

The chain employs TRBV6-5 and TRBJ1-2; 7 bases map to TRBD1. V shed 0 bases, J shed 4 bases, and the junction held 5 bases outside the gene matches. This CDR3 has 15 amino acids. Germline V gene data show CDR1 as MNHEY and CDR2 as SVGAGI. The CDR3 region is CASSYSAGGTYGYTF. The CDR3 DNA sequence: TGTGCCAGCAGTTACTCGGCAGGGGGAACCTATGGCTACACCTTC.

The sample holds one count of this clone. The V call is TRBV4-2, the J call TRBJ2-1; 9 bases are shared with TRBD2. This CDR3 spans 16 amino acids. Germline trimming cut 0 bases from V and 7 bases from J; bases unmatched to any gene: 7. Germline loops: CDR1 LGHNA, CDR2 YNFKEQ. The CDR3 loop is CASSQDLAGIENEQFF. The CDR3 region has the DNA TGTGCCAGCAGCCAAGACCTAGCGGGGATTGAAAATGAGCAGTTCTTC.

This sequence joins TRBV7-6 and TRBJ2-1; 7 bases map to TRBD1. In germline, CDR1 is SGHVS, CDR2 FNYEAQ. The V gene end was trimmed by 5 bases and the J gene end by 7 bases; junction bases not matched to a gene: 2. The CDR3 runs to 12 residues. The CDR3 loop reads CASSIQGNEQFF. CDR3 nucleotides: TGTGCCAGCAGCATACAGGGGAATGAGCAGTTCTTC.

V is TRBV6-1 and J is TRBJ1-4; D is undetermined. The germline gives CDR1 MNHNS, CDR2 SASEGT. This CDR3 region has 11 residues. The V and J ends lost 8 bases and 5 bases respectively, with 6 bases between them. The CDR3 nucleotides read TGTGCCAGCTCACAGAATGAAAAACTGTTTTTT. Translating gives CASSQNEKLFF.

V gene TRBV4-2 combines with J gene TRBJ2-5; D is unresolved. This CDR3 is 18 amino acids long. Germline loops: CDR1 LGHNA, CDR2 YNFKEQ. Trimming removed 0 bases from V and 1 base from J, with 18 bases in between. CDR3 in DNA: TGTGCCAGCAGCCAAGATCATGGGCAGCTTAACCCCCAAGAGACCCAGTACTTC. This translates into CASSQDHGQLNPQETQYF.

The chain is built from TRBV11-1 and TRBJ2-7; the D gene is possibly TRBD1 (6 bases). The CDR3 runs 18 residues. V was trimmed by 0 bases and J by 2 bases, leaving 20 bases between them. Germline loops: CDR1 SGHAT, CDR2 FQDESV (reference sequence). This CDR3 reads CASSLARAGVGGPYEQYF. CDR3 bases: TGTGCCAGCAGCTTAGCACGGGCAGGGGTTGGTGGCCCCTACGAGCAGTACTTC.

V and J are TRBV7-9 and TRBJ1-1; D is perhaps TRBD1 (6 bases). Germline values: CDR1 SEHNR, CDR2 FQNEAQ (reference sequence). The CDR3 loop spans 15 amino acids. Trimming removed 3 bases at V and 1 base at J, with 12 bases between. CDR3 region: CASSFGTNENTEAFF. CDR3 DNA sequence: TGTGCCAGCAGCTTCGGGACAAACGAGAACACTGAAGCTTTCTTT.

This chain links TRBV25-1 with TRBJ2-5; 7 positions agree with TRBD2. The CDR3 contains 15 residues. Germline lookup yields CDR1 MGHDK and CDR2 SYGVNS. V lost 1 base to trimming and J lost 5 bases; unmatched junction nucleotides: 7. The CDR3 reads CASSELSSGQETQYF. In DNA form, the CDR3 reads TGTGCCAGCAGTGAATTGTCTAGCGGCCAGGAGACCCAGTACTTC. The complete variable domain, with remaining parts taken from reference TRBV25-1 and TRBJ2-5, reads EADIYQTPRYLVIGTGKKITLECSQTMGHDKMYWYQQDPGMELHLIHYSYGVNSTEKGDLSSESTVSRIRTEHFPLTLESARPSHTSQYLCASSELSSGQETQYFGPGTRLLVL.

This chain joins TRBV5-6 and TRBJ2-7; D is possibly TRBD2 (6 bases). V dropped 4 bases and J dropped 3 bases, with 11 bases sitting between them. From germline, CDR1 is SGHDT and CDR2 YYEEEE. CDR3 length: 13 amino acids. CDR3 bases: TGTGCCAGCAGCCCGGGACTCCTCTACGAGCAGTACTTC. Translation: CASSPGLLYEQYF.

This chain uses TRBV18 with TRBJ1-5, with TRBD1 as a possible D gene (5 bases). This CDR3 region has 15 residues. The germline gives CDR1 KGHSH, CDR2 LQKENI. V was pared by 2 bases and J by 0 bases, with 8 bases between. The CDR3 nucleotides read TGTGCCAGCTCACCAGCAGGGAATAGCAATCAGCCCCAGCATTTT. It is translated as CASSPAGNSNQPQHF.